Following are 6 T cell receptor beta chains from one sample sequenced in a study of cytomegalovirus exposure and HLA in healthy donors (TCRdb year 2017). Libraries were built with the immunoSEQ multiplex PCR assay. For the multiplex PCR, a mixture combining 60 forward primers for TCR Vbeta segments and 13 reverse primers for TCR Jbeta segments was used. Not all clones reach the TCRdb copy of this immuneACCESS table, which keeps in-frame sequences only. Checked studies attribute under half of the gap to unresolved V genes and leave the rest unexplained. Across this sample there are around 180,000 clones, with 84% seen only once. The ten most abundant clones make up under 5% of the sample. The specimen sequenced was PBMCs. The origin of the receptors is a girl aged 5-17 years in good health and CMV-seropositive.

V usage is TRBV4-1 and J usage is TRBJ2-7; the D is unclear. Germline CDR1 reads MGHRA; CDR2 reads YSYEKL. V was cut by 0 bases and J by 3 bases, with 6 bases left in between. There are 13 residues in the CDR3. For the CDR3, the DNA is TGCGCCAGCAGCCAAGAGCACGGCTACGAGCAGTACTTC. Translating it yields CASSQEHGYEQYF.

The chain is built from TRBV6-6 and TRBJ1-2; TRBD1 is a possible D gene (5 bases). The germline V gene encodes CDR1 MNHNY and CDR2 SVGAGI (reference sequence). CDR3 size: 12 residues. The V end lost 7 bases, the J end lost 7 bases, and 13 bases lay between the germline ends. CDR3 residues: CASTPSGVGYTF. The CDR3 nucleotides are TGTGCCAGCACCCCCTCGGGGGTTGGCTACACCTTC.

The chain joins TRBV4-2 to TRBJ1-1; 9 nucleotides align to TRBD1. CDR1 is LGHNA, CDR2 YNFKEQ, per germline. With V trimmed by 3 bases and J by 5 bases, 7 bases remained unmatched. The CDR3 totals 15 residues. The chain's CDR3 is CASSHRGQGRTEAFF. The CDR3 DNA reads as TGTGCCAGCAGCCACAGGGGACAGGGCAGGACTGAAGCTTTCTTT.

The genes are TRBV7-6 and TRBJ2-1; TRBD2 might be the D (7 bases). The CDR3 sequence is 13 residues long. The V gene lost 0 bases and the J gene lost 10 bases, with 10 bases spanning the gap. Per germline, CDR1 SGHVS and CDR2 FNYEAQ. CDR3 sequence reads: CASSLAGGGEQFF. CDR3 in DNA: TGTGCCAGCAGCTTAGCTGGCGGGGGCGAGCAGTTCTTC.

The CDR3 nucleotides are TGTGCCAGCAGCCCCGGGGGCCAAGAGACCCAGTACTTC. It encodes CASSPGGQETQYF. The chain couples TRBV7-9 to TRBJ2-5, with D possibly TRBD2 on 6 matching bases. The length of the CDR3 is 13 residues. Per germline, CDR1 SEHNR and CDR2 FQNEAQ (reference sequence). V was pared by 5 bases and J by 1 base, with 8 bases between.

A few counts support this clone. V and J are TRBV7-2 and TRBJ2-7; 7 nucleotides agree with TRBD1. The junction had 3 bases not matched to a gene; V was cut back by 4 bases and J by 0 bases. The CDR3 runs 14 residues. Per germline, CDR1 SGHTA and CDR2 FQGNSA. The CDR3 region is CASSSYRGSYEQYF. CDR3 coding DNA: TGTGCCAGCAGCTCGTACAGGGGCTCCTACGAGCAGTACTTC.